This T cell receptor beta chain was sequenced in a study of blood T cell repertoires in COVID-19. Background on the study: The origin of the acute and convalescent COVID-19 samples was the United States, Italy and Spain. PBMCs, B-cell-depleted T cells, or T cells provided the cDNA or gDNA that made up the material.

Per the study methods: Reference gene primer amplification gave estimated nucleated cell counts. Clones were read by immunoSEQ multiplex PCR, and TCRdb kept only the in-frame ones, dropping some. V, J and clone size derive from that table, while D and trimming were established from the DNA sequence. The table lists 55,000 to 80,000 clones, approximately 80% of them singletons. The sequenced sample was peripheral blood. The sequence came from a man between 65 and 85 years old with acute or convalescent COVID-19.

The CDR3 bases are TGCGCCAGCAGCCAAGAGAGGGGTCAGAGCTTTAGGGAGGGCCTCCGGGACGAGCAGTACTTC. This encodes CASSQERGQSFREGLRDEQYF. V and J are TRBV4-3 and TRBJ2-7, with TRBD2 matching 7 bases. This CDR3 has 21 residues. Looked up from germline, CDR1 is LGHNA and CDR2 is YSLEER. Unmatched junction bases numbered 25, after V lost 0 bases and J lost 5 bases.